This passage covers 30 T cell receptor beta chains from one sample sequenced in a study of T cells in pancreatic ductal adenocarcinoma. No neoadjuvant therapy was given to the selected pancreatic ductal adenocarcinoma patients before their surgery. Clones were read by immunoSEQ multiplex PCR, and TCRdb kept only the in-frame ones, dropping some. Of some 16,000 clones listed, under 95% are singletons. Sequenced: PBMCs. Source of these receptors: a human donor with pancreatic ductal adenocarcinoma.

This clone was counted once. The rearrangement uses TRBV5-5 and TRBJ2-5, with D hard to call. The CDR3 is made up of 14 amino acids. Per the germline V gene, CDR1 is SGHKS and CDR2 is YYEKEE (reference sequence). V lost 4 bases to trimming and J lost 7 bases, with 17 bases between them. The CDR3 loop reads CASSPLSAAGTQYF. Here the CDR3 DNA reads TGTGCCAGCAGCCCTCTCTCTGCGGCCGGGACCCAGTACTTC. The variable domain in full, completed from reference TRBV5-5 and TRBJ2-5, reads DAGVTQSPTHLIKTRGQQVTLRCSPISGHKSVSWYQQVLGQGPQFIFQYYEKEERGRGNFPDRFSARQFPNYSSELNVNALLLGDSALYLCASSPLSAAGTQYFGPGTRLLVL.

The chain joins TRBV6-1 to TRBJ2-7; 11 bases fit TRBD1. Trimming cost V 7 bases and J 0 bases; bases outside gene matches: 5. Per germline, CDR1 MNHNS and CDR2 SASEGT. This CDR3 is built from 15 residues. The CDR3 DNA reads TGTGCCAGCACCCCGGGACAGGGGGGCTCCTACGAGCAGTACTTC. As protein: CASTPGQGGSYEQYF.

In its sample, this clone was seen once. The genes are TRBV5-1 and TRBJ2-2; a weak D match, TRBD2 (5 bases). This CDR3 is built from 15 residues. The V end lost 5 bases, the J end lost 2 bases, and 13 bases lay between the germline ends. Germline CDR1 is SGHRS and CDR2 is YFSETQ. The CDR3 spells CASRVGLANTGELFF. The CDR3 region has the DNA TGCGCCAGCAGGGTGGGTCTAGCCAACACCGGGGAGCTGTTTTTT. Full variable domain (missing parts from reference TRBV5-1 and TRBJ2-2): KAGVTQTPRYLIKTRGQQVTLSCSPISGHRSVSWYQQTPGQGLQFLFEYFSETQRNKGNFPGRFSGRQFSNSRSEMNVSTLELGDSALYLCASRVGLANTGELFFGEGSRLTVL.

CDR3 region: CASSETDRGNYGYTF. The CDR3 DNA reads as TGTGCCAGCAGTGAGACGGACAGGGGCAACTATGGCTACACCTTC. V usage is TRBV25-1 and J usage is TRBJ1-2; TRBD1 matches at 9 bases. Unmatched junction bases numbered 4, after V lost 3 bases and J lost 2 bases. Germline V gene data show CDR1 as MGHDK and CDR2 as SYGVNS. The CDR3 sequence is 15 residues long.

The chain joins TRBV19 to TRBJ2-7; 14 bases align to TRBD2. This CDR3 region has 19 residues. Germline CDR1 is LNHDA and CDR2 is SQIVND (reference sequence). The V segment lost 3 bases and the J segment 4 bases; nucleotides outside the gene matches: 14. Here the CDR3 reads CASSILLTGTSGSWYEQYF. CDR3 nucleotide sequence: TGTGCCAGTAGTATCCTACTCACAGGGACTAGCGGGAGTTGGTACGAGCAGTACTTC.

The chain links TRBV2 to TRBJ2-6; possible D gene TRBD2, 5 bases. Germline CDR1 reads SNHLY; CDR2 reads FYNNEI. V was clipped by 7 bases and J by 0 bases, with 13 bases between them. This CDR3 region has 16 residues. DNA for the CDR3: TGTGCCAGCACGAGGGAAGGTATCTCTGGGGCCAACGTCCTGACTTTC. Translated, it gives CASTREGISGANVLTF.

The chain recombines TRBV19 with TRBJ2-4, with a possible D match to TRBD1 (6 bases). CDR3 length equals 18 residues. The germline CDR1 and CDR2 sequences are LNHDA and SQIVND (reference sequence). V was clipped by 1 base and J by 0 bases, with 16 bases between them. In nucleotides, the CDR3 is TGTGCCAGTAGTATAGCAATTGGGGCAGGGGTAGCCAAAAACATTCAGTACTTC. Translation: CASSIAIGAGVAKNIQYF.

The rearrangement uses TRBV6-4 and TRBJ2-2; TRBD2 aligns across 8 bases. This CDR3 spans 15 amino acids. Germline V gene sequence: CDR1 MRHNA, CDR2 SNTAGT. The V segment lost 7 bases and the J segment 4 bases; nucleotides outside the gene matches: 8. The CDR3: CASTREGDGTGELFF. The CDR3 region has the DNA TGTGCCAGCACACGGGAGGGGGACGGCACCGGGGAGCTGTTTTTT.

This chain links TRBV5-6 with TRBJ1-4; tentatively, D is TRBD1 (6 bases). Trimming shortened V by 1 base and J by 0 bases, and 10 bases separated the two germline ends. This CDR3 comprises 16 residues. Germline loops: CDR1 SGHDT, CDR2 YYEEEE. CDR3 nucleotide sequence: TGTGCCAGCAGCTTGTACAGGGAATCAACTAATGAAAAACTGTTTTTT. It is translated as CASSLYRESTNEKLFF.

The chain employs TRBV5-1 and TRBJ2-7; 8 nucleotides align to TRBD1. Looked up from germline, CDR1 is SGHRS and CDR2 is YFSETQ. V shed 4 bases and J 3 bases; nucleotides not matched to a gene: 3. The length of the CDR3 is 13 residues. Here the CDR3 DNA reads TGCGCCAGCAGCCGGGACAGGTACTACGAGCAGTACTTC. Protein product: CASSRDRYYEQYF.

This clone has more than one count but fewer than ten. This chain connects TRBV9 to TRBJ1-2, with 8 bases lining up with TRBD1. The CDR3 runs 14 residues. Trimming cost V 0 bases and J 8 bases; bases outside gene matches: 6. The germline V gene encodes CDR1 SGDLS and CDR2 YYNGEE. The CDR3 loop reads CASSVAGGSWGYTF. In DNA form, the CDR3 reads TGTGCCAGCAGCGTAGCAGGGGGCTCGTGGGGCTACACCTTC.

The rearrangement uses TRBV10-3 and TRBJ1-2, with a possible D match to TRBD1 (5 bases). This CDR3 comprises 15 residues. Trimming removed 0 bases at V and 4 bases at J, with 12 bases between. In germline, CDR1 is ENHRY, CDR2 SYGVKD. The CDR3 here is CAISESTGRLYGYTF. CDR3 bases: TGTGCCATCAGTGAGTCGACGGGACGGCTCTATGGCTACACCTTC.

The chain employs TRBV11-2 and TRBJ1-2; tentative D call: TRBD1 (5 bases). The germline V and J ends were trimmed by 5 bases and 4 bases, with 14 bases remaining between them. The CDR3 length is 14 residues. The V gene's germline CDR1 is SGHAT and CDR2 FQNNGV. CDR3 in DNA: TGTGCCAGCAGCCCGGCGACGGGGCGCTATGGCTACACCTTC. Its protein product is CASSPATGRYGYTF.

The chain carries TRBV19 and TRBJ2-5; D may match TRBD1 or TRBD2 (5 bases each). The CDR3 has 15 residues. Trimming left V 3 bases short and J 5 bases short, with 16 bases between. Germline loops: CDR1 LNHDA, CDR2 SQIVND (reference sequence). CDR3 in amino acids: CASSISGAGWETQYF. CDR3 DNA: TGTGCCAGTAGTATCTCCGGGGCCGGATGGGAGACCCAGTACTTC.

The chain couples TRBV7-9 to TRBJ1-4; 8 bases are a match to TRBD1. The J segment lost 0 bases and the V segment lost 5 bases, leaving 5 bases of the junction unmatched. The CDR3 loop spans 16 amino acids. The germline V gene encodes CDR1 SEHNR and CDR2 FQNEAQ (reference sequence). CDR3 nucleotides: TGTGCCAGCAGCACAGGGACAGGAACAACTAATGAAAAACTGTTTTTT. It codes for CASSTGTGTTNEKLFF. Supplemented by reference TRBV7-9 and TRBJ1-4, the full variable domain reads DTGVSQNPRHKITKRGQNVTFRCDPISEHNRLYWYRQTLGQGPEFLTYFQNEAQLEKSRLLSDRFSAERPKGSFSTLEIQRTEQGDSAMYLCASSTGTGTTNEKLFFGSGTQLSVL.

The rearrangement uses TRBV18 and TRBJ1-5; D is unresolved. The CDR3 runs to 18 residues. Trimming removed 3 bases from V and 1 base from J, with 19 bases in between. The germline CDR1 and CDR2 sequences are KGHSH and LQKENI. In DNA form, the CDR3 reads TGTGCCAGCTCACCCACGGCCCGGGGAGCGCTGAGCAATCAGCCCCAGCATTTT. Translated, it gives CASSPTARGALSNQPQHF. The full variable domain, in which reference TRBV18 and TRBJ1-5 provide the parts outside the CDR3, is NAGVMQNPRHLVRRRGQEARLRCSPMKGHSHVYWYRQLPEEGLKFMVYLQKENIIDESGMPKERFSAEFPKEGPSILRIQQVVRGDSAAYFCASSPTARGALSNQPQHFGDGTRLSIL.

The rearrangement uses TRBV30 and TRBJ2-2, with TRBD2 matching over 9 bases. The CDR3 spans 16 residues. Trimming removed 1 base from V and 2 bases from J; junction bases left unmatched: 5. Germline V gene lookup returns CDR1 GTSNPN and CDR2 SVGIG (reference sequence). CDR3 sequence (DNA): TGTGCCTGGAGTGGAATAGCGGGAGTCAACACCGGGGAGCTGTTTTTT. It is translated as CAWSGIAGVNTGELFF.

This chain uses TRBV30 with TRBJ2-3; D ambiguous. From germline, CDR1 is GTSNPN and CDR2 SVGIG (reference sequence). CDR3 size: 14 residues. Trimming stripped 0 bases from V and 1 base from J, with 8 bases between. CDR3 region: CAWSVGTGTDTQYF. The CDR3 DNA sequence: TGTGCCTGGAGTGTAGGTACTGGCACAGATACGCAGTATTTT.

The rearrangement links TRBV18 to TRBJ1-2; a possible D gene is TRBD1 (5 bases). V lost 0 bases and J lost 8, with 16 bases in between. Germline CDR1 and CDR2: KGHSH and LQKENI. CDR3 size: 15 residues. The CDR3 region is CASSPPDRGGEGYTF. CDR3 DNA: TGTGCCAGCTCACCACCGGATCGCGGGGGAGAAGGCTACACCTTC.

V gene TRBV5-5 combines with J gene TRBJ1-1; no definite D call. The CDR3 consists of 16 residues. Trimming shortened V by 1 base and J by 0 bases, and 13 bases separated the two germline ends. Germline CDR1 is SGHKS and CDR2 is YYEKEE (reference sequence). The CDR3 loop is CASSLIGFDMNTEAFF. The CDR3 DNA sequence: TGTGCCAGCAGCTTGATAGGGTTTGACATGAACACTGAAGCTTTCTTT.

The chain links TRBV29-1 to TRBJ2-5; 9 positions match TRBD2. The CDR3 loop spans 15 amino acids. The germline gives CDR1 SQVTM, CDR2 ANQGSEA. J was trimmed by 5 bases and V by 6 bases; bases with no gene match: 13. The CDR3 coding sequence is TGCAGCGTGCGGGGGACTAGCCAAAACGGGGAGACCCAGTACTTC. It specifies CSVRGTSQNGETQYF.

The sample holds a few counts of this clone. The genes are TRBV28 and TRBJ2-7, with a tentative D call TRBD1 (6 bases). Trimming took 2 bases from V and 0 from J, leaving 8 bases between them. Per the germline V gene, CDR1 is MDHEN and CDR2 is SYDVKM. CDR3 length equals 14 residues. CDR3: CASSLTGSSYEQYF. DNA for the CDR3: TGTGCCAGCAGTTTAACAGGGAGCTCCTACGAGCAGTACTTC.

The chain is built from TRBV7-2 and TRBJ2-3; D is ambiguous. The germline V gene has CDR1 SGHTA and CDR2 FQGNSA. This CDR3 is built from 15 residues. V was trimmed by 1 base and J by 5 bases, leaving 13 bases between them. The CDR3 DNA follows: TGTGCCAGCAGCTTAGGTGGCTTCGCAGGAGATACGCAGTATTTT. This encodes CASSLGGFAGDTQYF.

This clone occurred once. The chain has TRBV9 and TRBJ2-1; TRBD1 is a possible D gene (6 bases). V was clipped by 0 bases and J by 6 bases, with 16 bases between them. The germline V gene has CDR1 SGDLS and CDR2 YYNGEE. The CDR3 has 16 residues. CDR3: CASSVVMGASGNEQFF. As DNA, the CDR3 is TGTGCCAGCAGCGTAGTGATGGGGGCGTCGGGCAATGAGCAGTTCTTC.

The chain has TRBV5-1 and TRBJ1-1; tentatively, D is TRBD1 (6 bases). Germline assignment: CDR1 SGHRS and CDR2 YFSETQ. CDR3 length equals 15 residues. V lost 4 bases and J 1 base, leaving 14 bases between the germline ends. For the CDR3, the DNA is TGCGCCAGCAGCCCGGGGACAAGGGGGAACACTGAAGCTTTCTTT. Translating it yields CASSPGTRGNTEAFF.

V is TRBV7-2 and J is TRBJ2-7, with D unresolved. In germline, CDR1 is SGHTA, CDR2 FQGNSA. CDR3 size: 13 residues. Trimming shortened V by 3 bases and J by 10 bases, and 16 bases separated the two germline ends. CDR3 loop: CASSFAELAEQYF. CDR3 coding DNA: TGTGCCAGCAGCTTTGCCGAGTTGGCGGAACAGTACTTC.

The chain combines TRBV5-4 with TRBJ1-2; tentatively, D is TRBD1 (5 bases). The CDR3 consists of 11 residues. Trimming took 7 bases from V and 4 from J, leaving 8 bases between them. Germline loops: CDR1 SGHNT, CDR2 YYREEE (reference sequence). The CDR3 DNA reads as TGTGCCAGCGGGGGGATCTATGGCTACACCTTC. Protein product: CASGGIYGYTF.

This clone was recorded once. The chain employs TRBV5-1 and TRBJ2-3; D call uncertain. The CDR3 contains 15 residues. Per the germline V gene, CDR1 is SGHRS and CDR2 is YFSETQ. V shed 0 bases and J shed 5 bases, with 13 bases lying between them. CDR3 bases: TGCGCCAGCAGCTTGGCGACTTCATCGGGAGATACGCAGTATTTT. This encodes CASSLATSSGDTQYF.

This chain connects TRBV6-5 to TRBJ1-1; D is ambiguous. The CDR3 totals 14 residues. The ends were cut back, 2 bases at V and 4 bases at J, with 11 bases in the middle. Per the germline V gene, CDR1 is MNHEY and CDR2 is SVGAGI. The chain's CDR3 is CASSYDRTGTEAFF. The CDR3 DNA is TGTGCCAGCAGTTACGACCGAACGGGCACTGAAGCTTTCTTT.

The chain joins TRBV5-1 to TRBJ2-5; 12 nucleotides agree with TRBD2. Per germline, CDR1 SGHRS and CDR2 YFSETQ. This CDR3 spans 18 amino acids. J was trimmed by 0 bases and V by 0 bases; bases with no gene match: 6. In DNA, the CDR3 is TGCGCCAGCAGCTTGGCCCGGACTAGCGGGACGTACCAAGAGACCCAGTACTTC. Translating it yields CASSLARTSGTYQETQYF.